This TCR beta chain emerged from a study of beta chain features in type 1 diabetes listed by TCRdb under 2018. About the investigation overall: No differences in mean age, gender distribution, total cell number or subset yield were found between patients and healthy donors. A total of 100 million to 140 million sorted cells were examined across all samples, and the number of cells per subset was strongly correlated with RNA yield. In the study, recently diagnosed type 1 diabetes patients and matched healthy donors were compared on the TCRB repertoires of their sorted circulating CD4+ T cell subsets. Naive and central memory subsets were obtained from all 30 or so donors, but regulatory and stem cell-like memory subsets were isolated from only 8 patients and about eight healthy donors.

V loses 4 bases of germline sequence and J loses 1 base, and the interval between the two ends is 12 bases. Taken from the germline V gene, the CDR1 and CDR2 loops are SGHRS and YFSETQ. The CDR3 covers 14 residues, taking in both the cysteine and the phenylalanine. Here the CDR3 DNA is all that survives: 42 bases in frame from base 1. Results the study describes overall, beyond this receptor: Type 1 diabetes patients showed a moderate but significant shortening of TCRB CDR3 length in all four CD4+ subsets. At VDJ recombination sites, type 1 diabetes patients had fewer insertions and more deleted nucleotides, which implies abnormalities in thymic rearrangement. Because cDNA was sequenced instead of genomic DNA, activated cells with high expression could be over-represented, although the groups did not differ in activation or CD3 levels. HLA sub-analyses involved small numbers of individuals, so any influence of HLA type on TCRB rearrangement remained unresolved. The naive, central memory and regulatory TCRB repertoires appeared to resemble one another more closely among patients than among healthy donors. Shorter templates might be favored by PCR, yet because patient and control samples were amplified and corrected together, any such skew would affect both groups equally.

All of the isolated RNA was reverse transcribed with the High Capacity cDNA Reverse Transcription Kit, so expressed TCRB transcripts were sequenced. Deep immunoSEQ sequencing was applied to naive, central memory and regulatory T cell samples, giving an average of around 3.8 million total reads per sample. After sorted cells were lysed in RLT buffer, RNA was extracted with DNase-treated RNeasy Micro or Mini kits, with the choice depending on cell number. Each cell subset was processed on its own to prevent cross-contamination, while patient and healthy donor samples were processed together. The immunoSEQ multiplex PCR was used to amplify TCRB sequences from cDNA, generating 87-bp fragments that spanned the CDR3 region. Sequencing of the amplicons was done on the Illumina HiSeq platform. In the paper's pipeline: PCR bias was computationally corrected using synthetic template baselines, reads within Hamming distance 2 were collapsed, and singletons that could not be merged were discarded. Reads were aligned against IMGT to assign V, D and J genes, CDR3 length and insertions or deletions at six rearrangement sites. Within each subset, clonotype counts were normalized to sorted cell number, after which true diversity and Gini coefficients were computed with the tcR R package. The overlap coefficient, calculated on TCRB nucleotide sequences, was used to quantify repertoire sharing. The table comes from immuneACCESS by way of TCRdb, which keeps in-frame sequences with V and J called. Part of the clones is missing from these tables; in studies checked, under half for an unresolved V gene and the rest for unknown reasons. The V and J calls and clone size come from that table; D and trimming were worked out from the DNA. A total of 95,000 to 150,000 clones appear in this sample, around 17% of them only once. In total, the top ten clones hold approximately 2.2% of the sample.

This clone was recorded at least ten times. The antigen it binds to is not known. No clone much larger than this one lies a single base away; base qualities are absent. A single peripheral blood draw of 90 to 150 mL on average was collected from each donor into heparinised tubes. Using a panel that included CD45RO, CCR7, CD25, CD127, CD95 and CD27, naive, central memory, regulatory and stem cell-like memory CD4+ T cells were sorted on a BD FACSAria II. Every sorted population had a purity above 98%. PBMCs were isolated immediately by Lymphoprep density gradient centrifugation and stained directly without culture. So that batch effects would be minimized, each experiment stained and sorted samples in pairs, pairing one healthy donor with one patient.

The sample was central memory CD4+ T cells from blood. This clonotype was sampled from a young man with type 1 diabetes. Recombination connected TRBV5-1 to TRBJ2-7, with a weak D call of TRBD2 (5 bases match). The DNA sequence is TGCGCCAGCAGCGACGGAGGAATGTCCTACGAGCAGTACTTC. This yields the protein CASSDGGMSYEQYF.